The rows below give T cell receptor beta chains drawn from one sample of a study of OX40 agonist ivuxolimab in advanced cancers. TCRdb keeps only in-frame clones here, not all; method: immunoSEQ multiplex PCR. The sample lists 35,000 to 45,000 clones, 82% seen once, with approximately 23% in the top ten. Sequences were derived from CD4+ or CD8+ T cells sorted from blood, sampled in a trial of the OX40 agonist ivuxolimab. The receptors were sampled from an adult with an advanced solid tumor such as melanoma, head and neck, liver or kidney cancer. CDR3s include the opening cysteine and the closing phenylalanine or tryptophan. Each record gives: J gene, clone size, V gene, D gene, CDR3 protein, CDR3 DNA. The D gene is left open where the match is weak. Clone size is shown for a subset of rows, as once, few, many or a class of expanded clone.

TRBJ2-7 | . | TRBV7-9 | . | CASTPSLSPHEQYF | TGTGCCAGCACCCCAAGCCTTAGCCCCCACGAGCAGTACTTC
TRBJ1-1 | . | TRBV27 | . | CASSLSWTTTGMNTEAFF | TGTGCCAGCAGTTTATCTTGGACCACTACAGGGATGAACACTGAAGCTTTCTTT
TRBJ2-1 | once | TRBV30 | . | CAWSTAVLQFF | TGTGCCTGGAGTACAGCGGTATTGCAGTTCTTC
TRBJ2-5 | . | TRBV6-6 | TRBD2 | CASGYNSGGGETQYF | TGTGCCAGCGGTTATAATAGCGGGGGTGGAGAGACCCAGTACTTC
TRBJ2-7 | . | TRBV27 | TRBD1 | CASSLGTAYEQYF | TGTGCCAGCAGCTTAGGGACAGCCTACGAGCAGTACTTC
TRBJ1-1 | . | TRBV27 | TRBD1 | CASRRTGGPTEAFF | TGTGCCAGCAGGCGGACAGGGGGGCCCACTGAAGCTTTCTTT
TRBJ2-7 | . | TRBV19 | . | CASSIGNYEQYF | TGTGCCAGTAGTATAGGTAACTACGAGCAGTACTTC
TRBJ2-5 | . | TRBV7-3 | TRBD1 | CASSLVWTGGRETQYF | TGTGCCAGCAGCTTAGTGTGGACAGGGGGCCGGGAGACCCAGTACTTC
TRBJ1-2 | once | TRBV5-5 | TRBD1 | CASSLPARQGNYGYTF | TGTGCCAGCAGCCTCCCAGCGAGACAGGGGAACTATGGCTACACCTTC
TRBJ1-6 | . | TRBV6-6 | . | CASSSSGPLHF | TGTGCCAGCAGTTCTTCCGGACCCCTCCACTTT
TRBJ2-5 | once | TRBV19 | . | CASSEGLGETQYF | TGTGCCAGTAGCGAAGGGCTAGGAGAGACCCAGTACTTC
TRBJ1-3 | . | TRBV7-2 | TRBD1 | CASSPSSRGPGNTIYF | TGTGCCAGCAGCCCAAGTTCCAGGGGGCCTGGAAACACCATATATTTT
TRBJ1-1 | . | TRBV5-1 | . | CASSLISVNTEAFF | TGCGCCAGCAGCTTGATAAGTGTGAACACTGAAGCTTTCTTT
TRBJ1-1 | . | TRBV4-2 | . | CASSQDRGNTEAFF | TGTGCCAGCAGCCAAGATCGGGGAAACACTGAAGCTTTCTTT